This TCR beta chain is from a study of early T cells in non-severe SARS-CoV-2 infection. The CDR3 extends over 16 amino acids. V lost 4 bases and J lost 4; bases outside the gene matches: 11. Germline V gene sequence: CDR1 SEHNR, CDR2 FQNEAQ (reference sequence). TCRdb fed the 5' RACE reads into MiXCR, producing one record per CDR3 protein. The table records almost 85,000 distinct CDR3 sequences, about an eighth of them present only once. The specimen sequenced was whole blood. This clonotype originated in an adult who was a healthcare worker with PCR-confirmed SARS-CoV-2 infection or an uninfected control (not recorded which). The rearrangement links TRBV7-9 to TRBJ2-3; 7 nucleotides agree with TRBD2. The CDR3 sequence is CASSWRRAGVADTQYF. The CDR3 DNA reads as TGTGCCAGCAGCTGGCGGAGGGCGGGAGTGGCAGATACGCAGTATTTT.